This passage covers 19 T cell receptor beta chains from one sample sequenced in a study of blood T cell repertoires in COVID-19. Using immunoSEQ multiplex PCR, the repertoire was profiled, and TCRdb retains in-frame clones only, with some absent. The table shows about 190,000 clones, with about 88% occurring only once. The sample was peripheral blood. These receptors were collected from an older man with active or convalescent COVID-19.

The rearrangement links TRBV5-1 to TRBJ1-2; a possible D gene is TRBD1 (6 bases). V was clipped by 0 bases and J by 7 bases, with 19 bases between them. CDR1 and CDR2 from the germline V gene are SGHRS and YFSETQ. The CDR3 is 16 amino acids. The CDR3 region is CASSLGGQSFDPGYTF. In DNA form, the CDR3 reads TGCGCCAGCAGCTTGGGTGGACAGAGCTTCGATCCTGGCTACACCTTC.

In nucleotides, the CDR3 is TGCGCCAGCAGCAAGGGACAGGGTGTACCGGAGACCCAGTACTTC. It codes for CASSKGQGVPETQYF. V gene TRBV4-3 combines with J gene TRBJ2-5; 9 nucleotides match TRBD1. Germline V CDR1 and CDR2: LGHNA, YSLEER. The V segment lost 5 bases and the J segment 5 bases; nucleotides outside the gene matches: 9. The CDR3 sequence is 15 residues long.

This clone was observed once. CDR3 DNA sequence: TGTGCCAGCAGCTCGGCGCCAGGCAGGGGAAATGAAAAACTGTTTTTT. Translating gives CASSSAPGRGNEKLFF. The gene calls are TRBV5-6 and TRBJ1-4; D might be TRBD1 (6 bases). The CDR3 is made up of 16 amino acids. V lost 3 bases and J lost 5, with 17 bases in between. The germline V gene encodes CDR1 SGHDT and CDR2 YYEEEE.

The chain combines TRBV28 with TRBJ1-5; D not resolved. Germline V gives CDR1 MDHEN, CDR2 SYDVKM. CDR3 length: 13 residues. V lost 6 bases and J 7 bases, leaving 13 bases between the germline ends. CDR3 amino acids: CASRPLGYQPQHF. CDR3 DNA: TGTGCCAGCAGACCCCTCGGGTACCAGCCCCAGCATTTT.

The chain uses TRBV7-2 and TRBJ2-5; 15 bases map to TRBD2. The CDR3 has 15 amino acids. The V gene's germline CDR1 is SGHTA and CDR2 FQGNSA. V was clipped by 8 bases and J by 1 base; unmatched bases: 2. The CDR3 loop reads CASGGLAGGQETQYF. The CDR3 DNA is TGTGCCAGCGGGGGACTAGCGGGAGGCCAAGAGACCCAGTACTTC.

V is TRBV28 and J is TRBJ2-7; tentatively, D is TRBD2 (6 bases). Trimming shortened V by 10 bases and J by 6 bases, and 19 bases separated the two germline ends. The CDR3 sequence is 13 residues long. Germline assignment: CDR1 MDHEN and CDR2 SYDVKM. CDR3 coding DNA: TGTGCCACCAACGCGGGGTCCCGCCGCGAGCAGTACTTC. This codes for CATNAGSRREQYF.

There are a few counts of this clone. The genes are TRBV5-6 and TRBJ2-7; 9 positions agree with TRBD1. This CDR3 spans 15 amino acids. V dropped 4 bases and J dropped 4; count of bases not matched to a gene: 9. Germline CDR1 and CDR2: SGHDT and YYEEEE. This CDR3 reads CASSRIPGQGYEQYF. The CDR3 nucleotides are TGTGCCAGCAGCCGAATCCCGGGACAGGGATACGAGCAGTACTTC. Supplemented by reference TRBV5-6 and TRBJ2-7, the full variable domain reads DAGVTQSPTHLIKTRGQQVTLRCSPKSGHDTVSWYQQALGQGPQFIFQYYEEEERQRGNFPDRFSGHQFPNYSSELNVNALLLGDSALYLCASSRIPGQGYEQYFGPGTRLTVT.

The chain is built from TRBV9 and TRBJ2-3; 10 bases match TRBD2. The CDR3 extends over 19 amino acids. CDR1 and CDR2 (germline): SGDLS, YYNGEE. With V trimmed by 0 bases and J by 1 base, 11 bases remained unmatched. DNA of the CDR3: TGTGCCAGCAGCGTAGCTCTAACTAGCGGGATTGTTGGCACAGATACGCAGTATTTT. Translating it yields CASSVALTSGIVGTDTQYF.

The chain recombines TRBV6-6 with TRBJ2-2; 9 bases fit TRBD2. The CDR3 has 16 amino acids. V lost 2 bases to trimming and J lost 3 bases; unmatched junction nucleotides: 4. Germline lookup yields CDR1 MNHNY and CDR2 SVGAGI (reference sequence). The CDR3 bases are TGTGCCAGCAGTTACGGGGTAGCGGGAGACACCGGGGAGCTGTTTTTT. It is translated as CASSYGVAGDTGELFF.

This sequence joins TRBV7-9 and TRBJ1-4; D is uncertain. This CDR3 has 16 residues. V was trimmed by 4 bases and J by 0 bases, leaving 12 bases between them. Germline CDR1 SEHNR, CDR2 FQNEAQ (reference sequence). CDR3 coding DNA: TGTGCCAGCAGCTCATTCGGGGATGCAACTAATGAAAAACTGTTTTTT. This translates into CASSSFGDATNEKLFF.

DNA for the CDR3: TGTGCCAGCAGCCAAGGACTCACGAATTCACCCCTCCACTTT. This codes for CASSQGLTNSPLHF. The chain joins TRBV16 to TRBJ1-6; D unclear. CDR1 is KGHSY and CDR2 is FQNENV in the germline V gene. The CDR3 has 14 amino acids. The germline V and J ends were trimmed by 2 bases and 7 bases, with 9 bases remaining between them.

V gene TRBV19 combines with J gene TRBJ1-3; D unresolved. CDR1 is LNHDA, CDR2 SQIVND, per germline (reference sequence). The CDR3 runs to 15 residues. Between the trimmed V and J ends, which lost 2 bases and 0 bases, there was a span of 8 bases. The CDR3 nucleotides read TGTGCCAGTAGTATAATCGCAGGCTCTGGAAACACCATATATTTT. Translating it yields CASSIIAGSGNTIYF. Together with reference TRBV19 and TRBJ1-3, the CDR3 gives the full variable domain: DGGITQSPKYLFRKEGQNVTLSCEQNLNHDAMYWYRQDPGQGLRLIYYSQIVNDFQKGDIAEGYSVSREKKESFPLTVTSAQKNPTAFYLCASSIIAGSGNTIYFGEGSWLTVV.

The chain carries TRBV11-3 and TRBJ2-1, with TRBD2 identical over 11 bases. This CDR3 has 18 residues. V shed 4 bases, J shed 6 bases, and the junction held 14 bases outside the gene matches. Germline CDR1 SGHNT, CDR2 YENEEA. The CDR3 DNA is TGTGCCAGCAGCTCTTATGGGGGCACTAGCGGGGGTGGCAATGAGCAGTTCTTC. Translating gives CASSSYGGTSGGGNEQFF.

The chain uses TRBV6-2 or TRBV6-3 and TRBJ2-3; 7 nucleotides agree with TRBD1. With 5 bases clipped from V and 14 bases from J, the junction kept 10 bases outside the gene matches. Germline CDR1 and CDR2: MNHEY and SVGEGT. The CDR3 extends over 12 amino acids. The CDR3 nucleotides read TGTGCCAGCAGTCAAGGGGACAGAGGGCGGTATTTT. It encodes CASSQGDRGRYF.

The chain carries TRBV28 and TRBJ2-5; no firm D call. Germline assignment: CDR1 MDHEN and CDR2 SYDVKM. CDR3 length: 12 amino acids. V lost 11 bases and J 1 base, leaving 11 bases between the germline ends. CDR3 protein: CASGTGQETQYF. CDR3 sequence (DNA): TGTGCCTCAGGTACTGGCCAAGAGACCCAGTACTTC.

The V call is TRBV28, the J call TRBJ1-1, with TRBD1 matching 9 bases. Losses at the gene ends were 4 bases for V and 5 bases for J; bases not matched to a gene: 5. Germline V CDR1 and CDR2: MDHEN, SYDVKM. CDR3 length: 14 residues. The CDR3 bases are TGTGCCAGCAGTTGGGGACAGGGTTTAACTGAAGCTTTCTTT. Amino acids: CASSWGQGLTEAFF.

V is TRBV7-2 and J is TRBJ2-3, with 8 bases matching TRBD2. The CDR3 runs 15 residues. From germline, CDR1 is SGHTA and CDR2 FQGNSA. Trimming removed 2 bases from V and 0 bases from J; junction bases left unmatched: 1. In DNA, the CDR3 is TGTGCCAGCAGCTTATCTAGCGGGAGCACAGATACGCAGTATTTT. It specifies CASSLSSGSTDTQYF.

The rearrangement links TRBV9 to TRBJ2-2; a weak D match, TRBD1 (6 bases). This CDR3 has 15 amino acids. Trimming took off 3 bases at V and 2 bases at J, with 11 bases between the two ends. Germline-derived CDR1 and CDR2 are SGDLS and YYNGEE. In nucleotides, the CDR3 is TGTGCCAGCAGCGAAGCCGGGACAAACACCGGGGAGCTGTTTTTT. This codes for CASSEAGTNTGELFF.

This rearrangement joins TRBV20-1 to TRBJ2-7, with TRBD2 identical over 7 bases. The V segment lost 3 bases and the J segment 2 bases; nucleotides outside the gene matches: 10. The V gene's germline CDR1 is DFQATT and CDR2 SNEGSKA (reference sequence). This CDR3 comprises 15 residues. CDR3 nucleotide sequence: TGCAGTGCTAGTACACCGGGACTATCCACCTACGAGCAGTACTTC. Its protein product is CSASTPGLSTYEQYF.